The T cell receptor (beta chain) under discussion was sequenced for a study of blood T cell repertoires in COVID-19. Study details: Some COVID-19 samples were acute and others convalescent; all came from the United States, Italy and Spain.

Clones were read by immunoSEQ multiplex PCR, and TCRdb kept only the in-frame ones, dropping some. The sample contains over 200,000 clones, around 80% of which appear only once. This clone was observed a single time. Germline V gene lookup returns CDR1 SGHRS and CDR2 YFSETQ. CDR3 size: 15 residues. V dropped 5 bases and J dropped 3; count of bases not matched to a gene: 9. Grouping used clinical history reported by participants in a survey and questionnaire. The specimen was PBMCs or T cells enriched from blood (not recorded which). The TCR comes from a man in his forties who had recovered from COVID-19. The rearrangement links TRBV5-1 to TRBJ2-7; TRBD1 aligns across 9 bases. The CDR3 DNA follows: TGCGCCAGCAGTTTCAGGACAGGGGCCAGCTACGAGCAGTACTTC. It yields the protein CASSFRTGASYEQYF.